This TCR beta chain was captured in a study of T cells in localized non-small cell lung cancer. The germline V and J ends were trimmed by 1 base and 1 base, with 7 bases remaining between them. The CDR3 loop spans 14 amino acids. The germline gives CDR1 SEHNR, CDR2 FQNEAQ (reference sequence). Assay: immunoSEQ multiplex PCR; the TCRdb copy retains only in-frame clones and omits some. The profile shows fewer than 30,000 clones, less than 95% of them singletons. Sequencing used peripheral blood, obtained before any cancer treatment. The receptor was derived from a woman aged 35-70 years with stage I lung adenocarcinoma. J is TRBJ1-1 and V is TRBV7-9, with D uncertain. The CDR3 sequence is CASSLGHQNTEAFF. As DNA, the CDR3 is TGTGCCAGCAGCTTAGGACACCAGAACACTGAAGCTTTCTTT.